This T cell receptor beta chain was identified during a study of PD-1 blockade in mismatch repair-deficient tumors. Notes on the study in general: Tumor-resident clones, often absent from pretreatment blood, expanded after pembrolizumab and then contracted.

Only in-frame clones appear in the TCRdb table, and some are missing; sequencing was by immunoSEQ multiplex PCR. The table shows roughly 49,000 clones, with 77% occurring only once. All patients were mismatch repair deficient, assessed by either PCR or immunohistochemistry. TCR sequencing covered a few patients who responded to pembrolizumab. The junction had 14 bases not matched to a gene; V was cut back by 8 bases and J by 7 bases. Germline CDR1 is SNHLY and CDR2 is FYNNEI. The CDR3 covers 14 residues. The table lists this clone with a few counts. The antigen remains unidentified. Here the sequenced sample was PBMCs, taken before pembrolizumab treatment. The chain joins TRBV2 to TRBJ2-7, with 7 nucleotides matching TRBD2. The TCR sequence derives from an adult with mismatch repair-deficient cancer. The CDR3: CASGRSSGRREQYF. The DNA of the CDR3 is TGTGCCAGCGGGCGGTCTAGCGGAAGGAGAGAGCAGTACTTC. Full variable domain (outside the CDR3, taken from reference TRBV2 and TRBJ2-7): EPEVTQTPSHQVTQMGQEVILRCVPISNHLYFYWYRQILGQKVEFLVSFYNNEISEKSEIFDDQFSVERPDGSNFTLKIRSTKLEDSAMYFCASGRSSGRREQYFGPGTRLTVT.